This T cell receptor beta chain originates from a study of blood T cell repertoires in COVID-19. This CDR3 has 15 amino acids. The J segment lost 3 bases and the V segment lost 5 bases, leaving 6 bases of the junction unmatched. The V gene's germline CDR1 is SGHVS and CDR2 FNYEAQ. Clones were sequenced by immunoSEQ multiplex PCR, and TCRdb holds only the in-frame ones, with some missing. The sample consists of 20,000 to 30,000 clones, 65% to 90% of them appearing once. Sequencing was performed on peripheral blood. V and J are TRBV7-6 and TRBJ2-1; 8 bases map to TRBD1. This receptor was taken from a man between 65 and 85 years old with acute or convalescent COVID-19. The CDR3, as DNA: TGTGCCAGCAGCCCTACAGGGGGTATCTACAATGAGCAGTTCTTC. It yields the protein CASSPTGGIYNEQFF.